Described below is a single TCR beta chain sequence and its context. Only one count was recorded for this clonotype. Its binding antigen is unknown. The input lacks base qualities; no much larger clone sits a single base away. A solitary read yields weak support. The library was obtained by multiplex PCR. Data came from an Illumina HiSeq 4000. CDR3 regions were amplified by Arm-PCR with iRepertoire HTBI primers to construct TCR beta libraries. PCR products were gel purified before sequencing. In the source study's methods: Gene usage analysis of CDR3 amino acid clonotypes relied on the roughly 67 TRBV and about 15 TRBJ segments identified across samples. Filtered high-quality paired reads were merged into contigs using COPE and FqMerger. BLAST was used to align contigs to IMGT TRBV, TRBD and TRBJ reference genes, and CDR3 was defined according to IMGT. Any clonotype with a frequency above 0.1% was counted as a highly expanded clone. Shannon entropy was used to measure repertoire diversity, and the Gini coefficient was used to measure V-J evenness. Public clonotypes were defined as clonotypes shared by more than one individual. TCRdb ran its own pipeline on the public reads, namely fastp trimming at Q25 and MiXCR clone calling, and kept in-frame beta chains. Rows are unified per CDR3 protein, each entry keeping the most common DNA and genes. TCRdb's processing, not the authors' own work, is the source of the V and J calls. Here the sample has under 500,000 distinct CDR3 sequences; around 20% occur a single time. The ten largest make up over 7.5% of the sample.

The time point label corresponds to: persistent/refractory GD, antithyroid drugs over 5 years with positive TRAb. For both TCR sequencing and RNA sequencing, RNA was extracted from PBMCs in TRIzol. The diagnosis of Graves' disease followed American Thyroid Association guidelines. The patients came from an endocrinology department in Xi'an, China. Each patient gave 7.5 to 10 milliliters of peripheral blood, collected in an EDTA anticoagulant tube. Ficoll Paque Plus density gradient separation was used to isolate PBMCs, and no additional T cell sorting was done. An Agilent 2100 Bioanalyzer and agarose gel were used to assess RNA quality, and a NanoDrop 2000 was used to measure RNA concentration. This specimen belongs to a study of regulatory T cells in long-lasting Graves disease (dated by TCRdb to the early 2020s). Concerning the study at large: To count as having persistent Graves' disease, a patient had to have received antithyroid drug treatment for over 5 years with TSH receptor autoantibodies remaining persistently positive. Patients with persistent Graves' disease were compared with patients with newly diagnosed Graves' disease using TCR sequencing and RNA sequencing of peripheral blood. The study took place in China and was registered as a clinical trial. A total of roughly 35 samples underwent TCR sequencing: some 13 from persistent and about 20 from newly diagnosed Graves' disease patients. In the clinical cohort, patients with persistent Graves' disease had used antithyroid drugs for an average of around ten years.

Study-wide conclusions, independent of this receptor: The authors acknowledged the small sample size as a limitation that may reduce accuracy. Sequencing and analysis were limited to the TCR beta chain. Compared with newly diagnosed patients, persistent Graves' disease patients had lower TCR Shannon entropy and fewer highly expanded clones, which suggests clonal expansion. More public clonotypes were shared among persistent patients (under 3,000) than among newly diagnosed patients (966). TRBV28, TRBJ1-2 and TRBJ2-5 were preferentially used in persistent disease, while TRBV20-1 and TRBJ2-1 were favored in newly diagnosed disease. Because the primary lesion, thyroid tissue, could not be accessed, the study looked at peripheral blood alone.

For CDR1 and CDR2, the germline V gene (reference sequence) lists SEHNR and FQNEAQ. The junction shows trimming of 3 bases on V and 3 bases on J, plus 15 bases between the germline ends. From its cysteine to its phenylalanine, the CDR3 spans 15 amino acids. Solely the CDR3 DNA is kept, with 45 bases framed from the first base. This sequence was found in a female donor with Graves disease. The sequencing used peripheral blood mononuclear cells (PBMCs), collected when the disease was refractory, from a patient treated with antithyroid drugs. The V and J segments used are TRBV7-9 and TRBJ2-7, with the D gene too uncertain to name. The DNA is TGTGCCAGCAGCTTCTCCGGCGGTAGAGACTACGAGCAGTACTTC. It encodes CASSFSGGRDYEQYF. The full variable domain, completed from the reference TRBV7-9 and TRBJ2-7 proteins outside the CDR3, reads DTGVSQNPRHKITKRGQNVTFRCDPISEHNRLYWYRQTLGQGPEFLTYFQNEAQLEKSRLLSDRFSAERPKGSFSTLEIQRTEQGDSAMYLCASSFSGGRDYEQYFGPGTRLTVT.